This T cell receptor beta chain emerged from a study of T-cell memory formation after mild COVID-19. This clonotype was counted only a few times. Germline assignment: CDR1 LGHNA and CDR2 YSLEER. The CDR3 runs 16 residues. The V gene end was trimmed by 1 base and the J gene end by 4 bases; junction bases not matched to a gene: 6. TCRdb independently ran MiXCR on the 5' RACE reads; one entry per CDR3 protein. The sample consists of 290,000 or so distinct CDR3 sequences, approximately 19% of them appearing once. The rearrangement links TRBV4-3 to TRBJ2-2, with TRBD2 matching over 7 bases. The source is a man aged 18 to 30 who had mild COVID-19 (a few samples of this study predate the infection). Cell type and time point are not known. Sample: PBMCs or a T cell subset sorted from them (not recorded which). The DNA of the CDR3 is TGCGCCAGCAGCCAAGGGGCGGGGGACCCCACCGGGGAGCTGTTTTTT. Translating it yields CASSQGAGDPTGELFF.